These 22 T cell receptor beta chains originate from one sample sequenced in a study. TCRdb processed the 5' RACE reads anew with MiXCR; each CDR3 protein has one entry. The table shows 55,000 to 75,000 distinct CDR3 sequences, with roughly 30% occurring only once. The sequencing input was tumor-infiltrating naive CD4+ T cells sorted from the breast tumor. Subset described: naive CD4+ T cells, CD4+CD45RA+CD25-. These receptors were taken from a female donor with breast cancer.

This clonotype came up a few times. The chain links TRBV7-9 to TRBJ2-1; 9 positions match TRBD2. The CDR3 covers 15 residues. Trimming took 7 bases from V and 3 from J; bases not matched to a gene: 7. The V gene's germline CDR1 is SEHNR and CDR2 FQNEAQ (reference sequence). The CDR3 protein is CASNKREAGYNEQFF. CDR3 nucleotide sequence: TGTGCCAGCAACAAGCGGGAGGCCGGCTACAATGAGCAGTTCTTC.

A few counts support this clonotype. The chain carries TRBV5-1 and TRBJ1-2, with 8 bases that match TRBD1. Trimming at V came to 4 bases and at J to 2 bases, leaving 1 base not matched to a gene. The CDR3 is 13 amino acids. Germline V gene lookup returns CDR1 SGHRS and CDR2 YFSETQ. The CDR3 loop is CASSGTGNYGYTF. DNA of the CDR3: TGCGCCAGCAGCGGGACAGGAAACTATGGCTACACCTTC.

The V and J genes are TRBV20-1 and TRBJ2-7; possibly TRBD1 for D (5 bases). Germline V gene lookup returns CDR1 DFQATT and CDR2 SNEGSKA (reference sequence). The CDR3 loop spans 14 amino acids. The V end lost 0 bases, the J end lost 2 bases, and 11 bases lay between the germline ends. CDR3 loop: CSARDPQGPYEQYV. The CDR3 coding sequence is TGCAGTGCTAGAGATCCGCAGGGCCCCTACGAGCAGTACGTC.

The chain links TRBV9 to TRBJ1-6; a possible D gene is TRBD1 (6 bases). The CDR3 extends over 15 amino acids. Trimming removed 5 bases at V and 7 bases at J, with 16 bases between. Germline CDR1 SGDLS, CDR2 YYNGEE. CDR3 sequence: CASSKGGQSNSPLHF. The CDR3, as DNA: TGTGCCAGCAGTAAGGGGGGGCAGTCGAATTCACCCCTCCACTTT.

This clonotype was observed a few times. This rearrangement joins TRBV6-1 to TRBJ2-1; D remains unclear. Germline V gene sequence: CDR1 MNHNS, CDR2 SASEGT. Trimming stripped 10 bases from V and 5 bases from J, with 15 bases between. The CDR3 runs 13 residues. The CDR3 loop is CATFSWRDNEQFF. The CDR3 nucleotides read TGTGCCACCTTTTCTTGGAGAGACAATGAGCAGTTCTTC.

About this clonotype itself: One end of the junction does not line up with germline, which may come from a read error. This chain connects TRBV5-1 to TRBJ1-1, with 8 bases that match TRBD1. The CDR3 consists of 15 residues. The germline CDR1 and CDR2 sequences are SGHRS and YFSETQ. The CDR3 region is CAGSPDRVSNTEAFF. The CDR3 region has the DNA TGCGCCGGCAGCCCGGACAGGGTGTCGAACACTGAAGCTTTCTTT. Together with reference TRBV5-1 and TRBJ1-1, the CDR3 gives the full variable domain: KAGVTQTPRYLIKTRGQQVTLSCSPISGHRSVSWYQQTPGQGLQFLFEYFSETQRNKGNFPGRFSGRQFSNSRSEMNVSTLELGDSALYLCAGSPDRVSNTEAFFGQGTRLTVV.

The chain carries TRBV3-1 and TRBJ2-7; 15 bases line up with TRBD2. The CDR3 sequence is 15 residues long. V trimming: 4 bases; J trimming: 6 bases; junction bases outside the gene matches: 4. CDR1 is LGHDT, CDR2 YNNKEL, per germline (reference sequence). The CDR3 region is CASSPGLAGGREQYF. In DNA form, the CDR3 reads TGTGCCAGCAGCCCAGGACTAGCGGGGGGGCGCGAGCAGTACTTC.

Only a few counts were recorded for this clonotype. The CDR3 sequence is CASSRQGSEQFF. The CDR3, as DNA: TGTGCCAGCAGTAGACAGGGCAGTGAGCAGTTCTTC. This chain uses TRBV12-3 or TRBV12-4 with TRBJ2-1, with 7 bases lining up with TRBD1. CDR3 length equals 12 residues. The V segment lost 5 bases and the J segment 9 bases; nucleotides outside the gene matches: 4.

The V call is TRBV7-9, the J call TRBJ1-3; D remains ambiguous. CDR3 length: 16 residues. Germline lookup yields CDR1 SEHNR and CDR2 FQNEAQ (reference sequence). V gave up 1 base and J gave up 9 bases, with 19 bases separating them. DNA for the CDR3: TGTGCCAGCAGCTTAGTGCTCGCAGGCTTACCTACCACCATATATTTT. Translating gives CASSLVLAGLPTTIYF.

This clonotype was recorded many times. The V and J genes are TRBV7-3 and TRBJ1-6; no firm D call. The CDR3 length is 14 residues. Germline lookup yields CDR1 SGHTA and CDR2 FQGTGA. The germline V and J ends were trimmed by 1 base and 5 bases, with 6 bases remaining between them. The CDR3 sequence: CASSLIAHNSPLHF. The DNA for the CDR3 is TGTGCCAGCAGCTTAATTGCCCATAATTCACCCCTCCACTTT.

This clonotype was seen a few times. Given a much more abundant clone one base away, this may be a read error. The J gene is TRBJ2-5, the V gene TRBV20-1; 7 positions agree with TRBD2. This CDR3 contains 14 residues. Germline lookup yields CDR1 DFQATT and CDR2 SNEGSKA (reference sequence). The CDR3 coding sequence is TGCGGTGCTAGAGATTGGGCACTAGCGGAGACCCAGTACTTC. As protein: CGARDWALAETQYF.

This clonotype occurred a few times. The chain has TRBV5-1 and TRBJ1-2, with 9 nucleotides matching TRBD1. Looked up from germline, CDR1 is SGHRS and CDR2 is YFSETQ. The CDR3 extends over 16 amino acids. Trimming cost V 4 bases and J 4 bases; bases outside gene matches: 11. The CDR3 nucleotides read TGCGCCAGCAGCCCCGGACAGGGGTTCACCTCCTATGGCTACACCTTC. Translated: CASSPGQGFTSYGYTF.

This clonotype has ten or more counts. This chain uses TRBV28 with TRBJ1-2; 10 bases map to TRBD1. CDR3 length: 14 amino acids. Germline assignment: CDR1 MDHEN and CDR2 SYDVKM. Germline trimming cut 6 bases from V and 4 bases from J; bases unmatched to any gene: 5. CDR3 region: CASSDRGRPYGYTF. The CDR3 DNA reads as TGTGCCAGCAGCGACAGGGGGCGACCCTATGGCTACACCTTC.

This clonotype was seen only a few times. CDR3 sequence reads: CASSSTDLGEQFF. The DNA of the CDR3 is TGCGCCAGCAGCTCGACAGATCTCGGTGAGCAGTTCTTC. The rearrangement uses TRBV5-1 and TRBJ2-1; tentative D call: TRBD1 (5 bases). Germline CDR1 SGHRS, CDR2 YFSETQ. The CDR3 length is 13 residues. Trimming cost V 3 bases and J 9 bases, with 13 bases left between them.

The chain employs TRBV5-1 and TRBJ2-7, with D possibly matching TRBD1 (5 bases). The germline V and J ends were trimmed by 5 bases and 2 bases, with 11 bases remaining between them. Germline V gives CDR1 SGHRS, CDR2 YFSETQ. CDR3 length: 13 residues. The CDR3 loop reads CASRSTTAYEQYF. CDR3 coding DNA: TGCGCCAGCAGGTCAACGACAGCCTACGAGCAGTACTTC. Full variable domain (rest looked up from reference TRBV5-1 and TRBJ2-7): KAGVTQTPRYLIKTRGQQVTLSCSPISGHRSVSWYQQTPGQGLQFLFEYFSETQRNKGNFPGRFSGRQFSNSRSEMNVSTLELGDSALYLCASRSTTAYEQYFGPGTRLTVT.

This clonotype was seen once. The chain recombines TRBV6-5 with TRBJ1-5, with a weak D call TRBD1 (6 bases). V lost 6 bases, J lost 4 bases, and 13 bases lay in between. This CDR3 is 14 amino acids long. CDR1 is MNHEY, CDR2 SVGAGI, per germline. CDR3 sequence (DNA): TGTGCCAGCAGGGGAATAGGACAGAATCAGCCCCAGCATTTT. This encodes CASRGIGQNQPQHF.

CDR3 in DNA: TGTGCCAGCAAGTTCGGGTCCTACAATGAGCAGTTCTTC. It encodes CASKFGSYNEQFF. The chain has TRBV7-9 and TRBJ2-1; D is ambiguous. Germline V CDR1 and CDR2: SEHNR, FQNEAQ (reference sequence). Trimming took off 7 bases at V and 1 base at J, with 8 bases between the two ends. The CDR3 length is 13 residues.

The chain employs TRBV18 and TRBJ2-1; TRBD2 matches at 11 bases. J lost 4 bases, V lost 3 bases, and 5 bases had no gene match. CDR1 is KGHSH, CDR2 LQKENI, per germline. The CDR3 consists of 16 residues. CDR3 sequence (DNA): TGTGCCAGCTCACCTGGACTAGCGGGTAATTACAATGAGCAGTTCTTC. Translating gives CASSPGLAGNYNEQFF.

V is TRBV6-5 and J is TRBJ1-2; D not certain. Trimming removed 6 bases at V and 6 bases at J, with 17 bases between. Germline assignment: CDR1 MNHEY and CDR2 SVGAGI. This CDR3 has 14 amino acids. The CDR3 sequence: CASSWTQAADGYTF. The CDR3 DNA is TGTGCCAGCAGCTGGACTCAGGCGGCCGATGGCTACACCTTC.

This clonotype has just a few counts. This CDR3 is CASSLEGTSGSADTQYF. The CDR3 DNA reads TGCGCCAGCAGCTTGGAGGGTACTAGCGGGAGCGCAGATACGCAGTATTTT. The chain carries TRBV5-1 and TRBJ2-3, with 11 bases that match TRBD2. The germline CDR1 and CDR2 sequences are SGHRS and YFSETQ. The junction had 7 bases not matched to a gene; V was cut back by 0 bases and J by 4 bases. The CDR3 has 17 residues.

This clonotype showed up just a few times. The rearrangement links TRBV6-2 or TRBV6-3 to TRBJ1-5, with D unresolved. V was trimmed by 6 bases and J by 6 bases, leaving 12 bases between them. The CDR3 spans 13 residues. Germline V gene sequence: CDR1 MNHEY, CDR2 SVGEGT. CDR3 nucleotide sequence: TGTGCCAGCAGGGGAGAGGTAGGTCAGCCCCAGCATTTT. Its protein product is CASRGEVGQPQHF.

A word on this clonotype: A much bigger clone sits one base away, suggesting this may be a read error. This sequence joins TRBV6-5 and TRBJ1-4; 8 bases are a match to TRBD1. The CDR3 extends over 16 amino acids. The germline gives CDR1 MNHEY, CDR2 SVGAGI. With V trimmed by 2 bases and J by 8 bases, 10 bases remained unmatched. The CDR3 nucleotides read TGTGCCAGCAGTTACGAGTACAGGGGGTGTAGCGAAAAACTGTTTTTT. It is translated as CASSYEYRGCSEKLFF.